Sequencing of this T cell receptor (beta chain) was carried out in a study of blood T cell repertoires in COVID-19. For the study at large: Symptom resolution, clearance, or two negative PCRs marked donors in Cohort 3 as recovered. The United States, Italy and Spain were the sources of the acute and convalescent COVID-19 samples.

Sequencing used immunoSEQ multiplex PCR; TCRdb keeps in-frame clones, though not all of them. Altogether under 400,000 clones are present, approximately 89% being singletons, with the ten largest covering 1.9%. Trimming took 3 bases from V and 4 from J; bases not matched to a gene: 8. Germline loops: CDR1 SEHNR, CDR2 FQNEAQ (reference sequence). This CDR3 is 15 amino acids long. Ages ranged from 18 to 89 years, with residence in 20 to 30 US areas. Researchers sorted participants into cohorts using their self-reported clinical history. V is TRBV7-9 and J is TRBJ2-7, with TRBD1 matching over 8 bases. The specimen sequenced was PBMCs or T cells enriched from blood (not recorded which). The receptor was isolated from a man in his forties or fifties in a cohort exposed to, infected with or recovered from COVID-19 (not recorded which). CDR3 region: CASSFARQGRYEQYF. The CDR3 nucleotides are TGTGCCAGCAGCTTCGCCAGACAGGGGAGGTACGAGCAGTACTTC.